Listed below are T cell receptor beta chains from one sample, sequenced in a study of cytomegalovirus exposure and HLA in healthy donors. This table comes from immunoSEQ multiplex PCR, and its TCRdb copy is limited to in-frame clones, with some not included. Among 80,000 to 100,000 clones, 80% to 85% were seen once, and the ten largest hold roughly 1.4%. The sequencing sample was made of PBMCs. Source of these receptors: a man aged 40-49 years in good health and CMV-seronegative. Both conserved end residues are part of each CDR3. A D gene is named only where the DNA matches it firmly. Size is omitted from some rows. Given values are once, few, many or a class for expanded clones.

length,V,size,D,J,CDR3,DNA
14,TRBV15,.,TRBD1,TRBJ1-5,CATSIDRGIQPQHF,TGTGCCACCAGCATAGACAGGGGAATACAGCCCCAGCATTTT
17,TRBV10-3,.,.,TRBJ1-5,CAISEFGTHLSNQPQHF,TGTGCCATCAGTGAGTTTGGGACACATCTTAGCAATCAGCCCCAGCATTTT
15,TRBV7-9,.,.,TRBJ1-5,CASSTTNQGSQPQHF,TGTGCCAGCAGCACCACAAATCAGGGGTCACAGCCCCAGCATTTT
15,TRBV19,.,.,TRBJ2-5,CASSGGAGAQETQYF,TGTGCCAGCTCGGGGGGTGCGGGGGCTCAAGAGACCCAGTACTTC
15,TRBV7-9,.,.,TRBJ2-5,CASSGGHLGGETQYF,TGTGCCAGCAGCGGAGGTCACCTAGGAGGAGAGACCCAGTACTTC
14,TRBV6-5,.,TRBD1,TRBJ1-1,CASSYRGLNTEAFF,TGTGCCAGCTCGTACAGGGGCCTGAACACTGAAGCTTTCTTT
16,TRBV19,few,TRBD1,TRBJ1-4,CASSTQTGEANEKLFF,TGTGCCAGTAGTACCCAAACAGGGGAGGCTAATGAAAAACTGTTTTTT
15,TRBV27,.,TRBD1,TRBJ2-7,CASSLVTGGTYEQYF,TGTGCCAGCAGTTTAGTGACAGGGGGAACCTACGAGCAGTACTTC
13,TRBV5-4,.,.,TRBJ2-7,CASSLETNYEQYF,TGTGCCAGCAGCTTGGAGACTAACTACGAGCAGTACTTC
15,TRBV7-2,.,TRBD1,TRBJ2-7,CASSLMGTGSYEQYF,TGTGCCAGCAGCTTAATGGGGACAGGGTCCTACGAGCAGTACTTC
16,TRBV6-4,.,.,TRBJ2-2,CASSDRFRVDTGELFF,TGTGCCAGCAGTGACCGTTTCAGGGTTGACACCGGGGAGCTGTTTTTT
15,TRBV5-1,.,.,TRBJ2-1,CASSLAGVSYNEQFF,TGCGCCAGCAGCTTGGCGGGGGTATCCTACAATGAGCAGTTCTTC
14,TRBV7-6,.,TRBD2,TRBJ2-7,CASSPGTSGAAQYF,TGTGCCAGCAGCCCCGGGACTAGCGGTGCCGCGCAGTACTTC
13,TRBV6-5,.,.,TRBJ2-2,CASSFGQSGELFF,TGTGCCAGCAGTTTCGGACAGTCCGGGGAGCTGTTTTTT
15,TRBV19,.,.,TRBJ1-3,CASSIEQGSGNTIYF,TGTGCCAGTAGTATAGAACAGGGCTCTGGAAACACCATATATTTT
16,TRBV9,.,.,TRBJ1-2,CASSDRGGESSYGYTF,TGTGCCAGCAGCGATAGAGGGGGGGAAAGTTCCTATGGCTACACCTTC
14,TRBV4-1,.,.,TRBJ2-7,CASSQSSRVYEQYF,TGCGCCAGCAGCCAAAGCTCCAGGGTCTACGAGCAGTACTTC
14,TRBV7-3,.,.,TRBJ2-3,CASSPGDFPDTQYF,TGTGCCAGCAGCCCCGGGGACTTTCCAGATACGCAGTATTTT
13,TRBV5-6,.,.,TRBJ1-1,CASSLAVNTEAFF,TGTGCCAGCAGCCTGGCGGTGAACACTGAAGCTTTCTTT
16,TRBV19,.,TRBD2,TRBJ2-5,CASSIGLAGGSETQYF,TGTGCCAGTAGTATAGGTCTAGCGGGGGGGTCTGAGACCCAGTACTTC
16,TRBV19,.,.,TRBJ1-2,CASRQQQGRGIYGYTF,TGTGCCAGTAGACAGCAACAGGGAAGGGGAATCTATGGCTACACCTTC
14,TRBV5-6,.,TRBD1,TRBJ2-4,CASSQQGSKNIQYF,TGTGCCAGCAGCCAACAGGGGTCCAAAAACATCCAGTACTTC
15,TRBV7-2,.,.,TRBJ1-2,CASSPGDRGEGGYTF,TGTGCCAGCAGCCCCGGAGACCGGGGAGAAGGGGGCTACACCTTC
15,TRBV2,.,.,TRBJ2-3,CASSLLGGGTDTQYF,TGTGCCAGCAGTCTGCTAGGCGGGGGCACAGATACGCAGTATTTT
15,TRBV4-2,.,TRBD1,TRBJ1-2,CASSQDQQGDYGYTF,TGTGCCAGCAGCCAAGATCAACAGGGGGACTATGGCTACACCTTC
13,TRBV7-9,.,.,TRBJ1-2,CASSRDSLYGYTF,TGTGCCAGCAGCCGTGACAGCCTCTATGGCTACACCTTC
14,TRBV7-3,.,TRBD2,TRBJ2-3,CASSPGLVLDTQYF,TGTGCCAGCAGCCCCGGACTAGTCCTAGATACGCAGTATTTT
16,TRBV28,.,TRBD1,TRBJ1-6,CASSLRTGGYNSPLHF,TGTGCCAGCAGTTTAAGGACAGGGGGCTATAATTCACCCCTCCACTTT
11,TRBV20-1,.,TRBD1,TRBJ1-2,CSATGTDGYTF,TGCAGTGCGACCGGGACAGATGGCTACACCTTC
15,TRBV9,.,.,TRBJ2-7,CASSTGSYQTSEQHF,TGTGCCAGCAGCACCGGGTCCTACCAAACCTCCGAGCAGCACTTC
16,TRBV2,.,.,TRBJ1-6,CATSLAGKVVVAPLHF,TGTGCCACCTCCCTCGCAGGCAAGGTCGTTGTGGCACCCCTCCACTTT
15,TRBV15,.,.,TRBJ2-1,CATSGLVVPNNEQFF,TGTGCCACCAGCGGACTGGTAGTTCCCAACAATGAGCAGTTCTTC
16,TRBV4-1,.,TRBD1,TRBJ2-2,CASSDKTGGNTGELFF,TGCGCCAGCAGCGATAAAACAGGGGGCAACACCGGGGAGCTGTTTTTT
15,TRBV19,.,TRBD1,TRBJ2-5,CASSTRTGGMETQYF,TGTGCCAGTAGTACGCGGACAGGGGGCATGGAGACCCAGTACTTC
13,TRBV5-1,.,.,TRBJ2-5,CASSVHTQEAQYF,TGCGCCAGCAGCGTACACACCCAAGAGGCCCAGTACTTC
15,TRBV10-2,.,TRBD2,TRBJ2-2,CASTPSGGDTGELFF,TGCGCCAGCACGCCTAGCGGGGGTGACACCGGGGAGCTGTTTTTT
14,TRBV7-2,.,.,TRBJ1-1,CASRTDRLNTEAFF,TGTGCCAGCAGAACAGACAGATTGAACACTGAAGCTTTCTTT
12,TRBV7-8,.,.,TRBJ1-2,CASSLDSCGYTF,TGTGCCAGCAGCTTAGACAGCTGTGGCTACACCTTC
15,TRBV6-1,.,.,TRBJ2-3,CASSVQGWDTDTQYF,TGTGCCAGCAGCGTACAGGGTTGGGACACAGATACGCAGTATTTT
15,TRBV28,.,TRBD2,TRBJ2-1,CASGRGGSSYNEQFF,TGTGCCAGCGGACGCGGGGGGTCCTCCTACAATGAGCAGTTCTTC